The 9 T cell receptor beta chains below were found in one sample sequenced in a study of spatial heterogeneity in lung cancer. TCRdb called the 5' RACE reads again in MiXCR, with one record for every CDR3 protein. The table lists 23,000 or so distinct CDR3 sequences, around 10% of them singletons. The time point here: blood at routine non-recurrence follow-up after resection. Specimen: PBMCs, collected at follow-up. These receptor sequences come from a male donor with early-stage non-small cell lung cancer.

The chain recombines TRBV5-5 with TRBJ2-3, with D possibly called TRBD1 or TRBD2 (6 bases each). This CDR3 region has 17 residues. The V gene lost 2 bases and the J gene lost 1 base, with 17 bases spanning the gap. The germline V gene encodes CDR1 SGHKS and CDR2 YYEKEE (reference sequence). CDR3 nucleotides: TGTGCCAGCAGCTTCGGGTCAGGGGCGGGACGCACAGATACGCAGTATTTT. It yields the protein CASSFGSGAGRTDTQYF.

This clonotype was detected only a few times. The rearrangement links TRBV15 to TRBJ1-1; no clear D gene. The germline V gene encodes CDR1 LNHNV and CDR2 YYDKDF (reference sequence). The ends were cut back, 0 bases at V and 0 bases at J, with 11 bases in the middle. This CDR3 has 16 amino acids. CDR3 region: CATSRDYEDMNTEAFF. The CDR3 coding sequence is TGTGCCACCAGCAGAGATTATGAGGATATGAACACTGAAGCTTTCTTT.

This clonotype was seen a few times. V gene TRBV20-1 combines with J gene TRBJ2-7; 7 bases agree with TRBD1. Germline values: CDR1 DFQATT, CDR2 SNEGSKA (reference sequence). Losses at the gene ends were 6 bases for V and 0 bases for J; bases not matched to a gene: 11. The CDR3 runs to 15 residues. Here the CDR3 DNA reads TGCAGTGCCGGCGGACAGGCCCTTCCCTCCTACGAGCAGTACTTC. Its translation: CSAGGQALPSYEQYF.

As DNA, the CDR3 is TGTGCCAGCAGCTCAACAGGGGCCTCAGATACGCAGTATTTT. Translating gives CASSSTGASDTQYF. V usage is TRBV7-6 and J usage is TRBJ2-3; TRBD1 aligns across 7 bases. The V and J ends lost 4 bases and 4 bases, in that order; junction bases with no gene match: 5. Per the germline V gene, CDR1 is SGHVS and CDR2 is FNYEAQ. The CDR3 has 14 amino acids.

V is TRBV4-1 and J is TRBJ2-7; 8 bases fit TRBD1. The trim removed 2 bases at V and 3 bases at J, leaving 9 bases unmatched. This CDR3 region has 16 residues. Germline V gene sequence: CDR1 MGHRA, CDR2 YSYEKL. In DNA form, the CDR3 reads TGCGCCAGCAGCCAATGGCCTCGGACAGGGTTCTACGAGCAGTACTTC. Protein sequence: CASSQWPRTGFYEQYF.

This clonotype was seen a handful of times. The chain carries TRBV14 and TRBJ2-5; D unclear. The CDR3 runs 18 residues. Germline V lookup: CDR1 SGHDN, CDR2 FVKESK. V shed 1 base and J shed 2 bases, with 20 bases lying between them. This CDR3 is CASSQGVSAASTQETQYF. CDR3 nucleotides: TGTGCCAGCAGCCAAGGAGTCTCGGCAGCCTCCACTCAAGAGACCCAGTACTTC.

This clonotype was counted only a few times. The gene calls are TRBV5-5 and TRBJ1-5; the match to TRBD1 covers 8 bases. The J segment lost 2 bases and the V segment lost 5 bases, leaving 9 bases of the junction unmatched. The CDR3 sequence is 16 residues long. CDR1 SGHKS and CDR2 YYEKEE come from the germline V gene (reference sequence). The CDR3 protein is CASRTSLDRGNQPQHF. For the CDR3, the DNA is TGTGCCAGCAGAACCTCTCTGGACAGGGGCAATCAGCCCCAGCATTTT.

This clonotype appeared many times. The CDR3 DNA sequence: TGTGCCAGCGGACTCTCTAGCTCCTACAATGAGCAGTTCTTC. Translated, it gives CASGLSSSYNEQFF. The chain recombines TRBV6-2 or TRBV6-3 with TRBJ2-1; tentatively, D is TRBD2 (5 bases). V lost 8 bases, J lost 0 bases, and 11 bases lay in between. This CDR3 comprises 14 residues. Germline CDR1 and CDR2: MNHEY and SVGEGT.

The chain combines TRBV7-2 with TRBJ2-1; TRBD2 is a possible D gene (6 bases). This CDR3 region has 17 residues. Trimming removed 5 bases at V and 2 bases at J, with 19 bases between. Germline lookup yields CDR1 SGHTA and CDR2 FQGNSA. The CDR3 is CASSRSEDAGTYNEQFF. The CDR3 DNA reads TGTGCCAGCAGCCGCAGCGAAGACGCGGGAACCTACAATGAGCAGTTCTTC.